The 11 T cell receptor beta chains given below trace back to one sample, sequenced in a study of cytomegalovirus exposure and HLA in healthy donors. 60 Vbeta and 13 Jbeta primers were used in PCR. This table comes from immunoSEQ multiplex PCR, and its TCRdb copy is limited to in-frame clones, with some not included. The profile shows about 140,000 clones, 61% of them singletons. Sequenced input: PBMCs. These receptors were collected from a male donor in good health and CMV-seronegative.

V is TRBV28 and J is TRBJ1-5, with D unresolved. V shed 5 bases and J shed 2 bases, with 10 bases lying between them. The CDR3 runs 14 residues. Germline V lookup: CDR1 MDHEN, CDR2 SYDVKM. This chain's CDR3 is CASSQSIGNQPQHF. CDR3 nucleotides: TGTGCCAGCAGTCAAAGTATAGGCAATCAGCCCCAGCATTTT.

V and J are TRBV28 and TRBJ2-4, with D unclear. The CDR3 loop spans 16 amino acids. Germline V gene data show CDR1 as MDHEN and CDR2 as SYDVKM. The germline V and J ends were trimmed by 5 bases and 1 base, with 15 bases remaining between them. CDR3 sequence (DNA): TGTGCCAGCAGTCTCTTAACCTTGCAGGCCAAAAACATTCAGTACTTC. Protein product: CASSLLTLQAKNIQYF.

The genes are TRBV6-5 and TRBJ2-5; 7 positions agree with TRBD1. The V gene's germline CDR1 is MNHEY and CDR2 SVGAGI. The V segment lost 0 bases and the J segment 12 bases; nucleotides outside the gene matches: 4. CDR3 length: 12 amino acids. CDR3 nucleotide sequence: TGTGCCAGCAGTTACTCAACAGGGGTTGAGTACTTC. Translation gives CASSYSTGVEYF.

The rearrangement uses TRBV28 and TRBJ1-2; the match to TRBD1 covers 7 bases. Germline trimming cut 2 bases from V and 3 bases from J; bases unmatched to any gene: 3. CDR1 and CDR2 (germline): MDHEN, SYDVKM. CDR3 length: 14 residues. The CDR3 DNA is TGTGCCAGCAGTTTAGGGGACAGATACTATGGCTACACCTTC. The encoded protein is CASSLGDRYYGYTF.

V usage is TRBV5-4 and J usage is TRBJ1-2; D is unresolved. This CDR3 is 14 amino acids long. In germline, CDR1 is SGHNT, CDR2 YYREEE (reference sequence). V was clipped by 4 bases and J by 7 bases, with 17 bases between them. In DNA form, the CDR3 reads TGTGCCAGCAGCCCTGAAAGGGTGGGAGGTGGCTACACCTTC. Protein: CASSPERVGGGYTF.

The chain uses TRBV19 and TRBJ1-4; weak D call: TRBD1 (6 bases). The germline CDR1 and CDR2 sequences are LNHDA and SQIVND (reference sequence). This CDR3 has 16 residues. V lost 4 bases to trimming and J lost 0 bases, with 12 bases between them. The CDR3 spells CASSSRQAATNEKLFF. For the CDR3, the DNA is TGTGCCAGTAGTAGCCGACAGGCTGCAACTAATGAAAAACTGTTTTTT.

This chain uses TRBV27 with TRBJ1-5; 10 positions match TRBD1. Germline CDR1 and CDR2: MNHEY and SMNVEV (reference sequence). The CDR3 has 17 amino acids. V lost 3 bases and J lost 0; bases outside the gene matches: 5. This chain's CDR3 is CASSLTGGPISNQPQHF. The CDR3 region has the DNA TGTGCCAGCAGTTTGACAGGGGGCCCGATTAGCAATCAGCCCCAGCATTTT.

The rearrangement links TRBV7-3 to TRBJ2-1; 9 nucleotides agree with TRBD2. V trimming: 8 bases; J trimming: 5 bases; junction bases outside the gene matches: 10. CDR3 length: 15 amino acids. CDR1 SGHTA and CDR2 FQGTGA come from the germline V gene. The CDR3 region is CASSRGGGADNEQFF. The DNA for the CDR3 is TGTGCCAGCTCCCGGGGCGGGGGGGCTGACAATGAGCAGTTCTTC.

The gene calls are TRBV5-1 and TRBJ2-1, with 7 positions matching TRBD2. This CDR3 has 15 amino acids. CDR1 is SGHRS, CDR2 YFSETQ, per germline. Trimming removed 2 bases from V and 2 bases from J; junction bases left unmatched: 4. For the CDR3, the DNA is TGCGCCAGCAGCTTAGCGGGATTTACCTACAATGAGCAGTTCTTC. Translation: CASSLAGFTYNEQFF.

The V gene is TRBV27, the J gene TRBJ1-1, with 7 bases lining up with TRBD1. From germline, CDR1 is MNHEY and CDR2 SMNVEV (reference sequence). This CDR3 is built from 16 residues. The V segment lost 4 bases and the J segment 1 base; nucleotides outside the gene matches: 9. Written as DNA, the CDR3 is TGTGCCAGCAGTTCCCTGACAGGGCGGGGGAACACTGAAGCTTTCTTT. The encoded protein is CASSSLTGRGNTEAFF.

The chain is built from TRBV5-1 and TRBJ2-1; maybe TRBD1 (5 bases). Per the germline V gene, CDR1 is SGHRS and CDR2 is YFSETQ. There are 14 residues in the CDR3. Trimming cost V 2 bases and J 1 base, with 7 bases left between them. CDR3 bases: TGCGCCAGCAGCTTCCCAGGGTCCTACAATGAGCAGTTCTTC. The encoded protein is CASSFPGSYNEQFF.